This T cell receptor (beta chain) was captured by sequencing in a study of blood T cell repertoires in COVID-19. Across the whole study: PBMCs, B-cell-depleted T cells, or T cells were the source of the cDNA or gDNA that made up the material.

This clone was seen once. V gave up 8 bases and J gave up 4 bases; unmatched junction bases: 9. The CDR3 runs 15 residues. In germline, CDR1 is SNHLY, CDR2 FYNNEI. Repertoires were generated with immunoSEQ multiplex PCR, while TCRdb's copy carries only in-frame clones and drops some. The profile shows hundreds of thousands of clones, around 88% of them singletons. The specimen sequenced was PBMCs or T cells enriched from blood (not recorded which). This TCR was recovered from a woman in her fifties or sixties who had recovered from COVID-19. The rearrangement links TRBV2 to TRBJ2-1; TRBD2 matches 9 bases. CDR3 nucleotide sequence: TGTGCCAGCGCCCTGACTAGCGGATTTTACAATGAGCAGTTCTTC. Amino acid sequence: CASALTSGFYNEQFF.